This T cell receptor (beta chain) was profiled in a study of shared clonotypes between healthy human individuals. The protocol was immunoSEQ multiplex PCR, while the TCRdb copy is restricted to in-frame clones and leaves out a portion. The data contain about 510,000 clones, over 75% of them singletons. This clone has just one count. Every contributor of samples was a Caucasian grown-up residing in Nashville, Tennessee. Sequencing was performed on PBMCs. The TCR was taken from a woman in her thirties or forties in good health. Some clones in this sample may be carry-over from other donors' samples.

The CDR3 region is CASTEIDNSNQPQHF. CDR3 bases: TGTGCCAGTACCGAGATAGATAATAGCAATCAGCCCCAGCATTTT. The chain links TRBV19 to TRBJ1-5, with D hard to call. The CDR3 loop spans 15 amino acids. Germline V gives CDR1 LNHDA, CDR2 SQIVND (reference sequence). Trimming removed 7 bases at V and 0 bases at J, with 13 bases between.